The subject of this entry is one TCR beta chain. Its antigen is unidentified. This sample was taken from a study of CD8 T cells in acute hepatitis C reinfection. Whole-study context: Sequences come from NS3-1073-specific CD8+ T cells, during acute infection and after clearance.

Some clones are missing from TCRdb's copy, which holds only in-frame ones; the method was immunoSEQ multiplex PCR. This sample has approximately 39,000 clones, with around nine tenths found just once. The CDR3 runs 11 residues. Per the germline V gene, CDR1 is MNHNS and CDR2 is SASEGT. The V end lost 7 bases, the J end lost 3 bases, and 6 bases lay between the germline ends. Regarding the study as a whole: Exact CDR3 sharing with other epitopes was rare, possibly method-limited. Only TCRbeta was bulk sequenced, so alphabeta pairing of public clonotypes remains unknown. Follow-up repertoires were missing for chronically infected subjects.

As to time point: naive CD8 control sorted from an acute-time-point sample. The specimen sequenced was naive CD8+ T cells from PBMCs. This TCR derives from a man between 25 and 39 years old with chronic hepatitis C. The chain combines TRBV6-1 with TRBJ1-1; the D is unclear. DNA for the CDR3: TGTGCCAGCACCGAGGACACTGAAGCTTTCTTT. Translating it yields CASTEDTEAFF.